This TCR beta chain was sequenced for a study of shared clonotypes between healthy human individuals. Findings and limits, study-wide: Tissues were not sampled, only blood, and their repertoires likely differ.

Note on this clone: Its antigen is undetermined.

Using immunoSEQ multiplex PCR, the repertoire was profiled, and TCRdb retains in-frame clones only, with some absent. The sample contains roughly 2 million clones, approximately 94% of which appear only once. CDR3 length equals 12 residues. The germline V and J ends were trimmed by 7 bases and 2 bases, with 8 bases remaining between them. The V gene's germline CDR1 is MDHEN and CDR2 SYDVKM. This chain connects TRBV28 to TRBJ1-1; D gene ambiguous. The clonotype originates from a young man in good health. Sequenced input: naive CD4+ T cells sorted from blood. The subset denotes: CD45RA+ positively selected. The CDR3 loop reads CASTSDNTEAFF. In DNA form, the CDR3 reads TGTGCCAGCACGTCCGACAACACTGAAGCTTTCTTT.